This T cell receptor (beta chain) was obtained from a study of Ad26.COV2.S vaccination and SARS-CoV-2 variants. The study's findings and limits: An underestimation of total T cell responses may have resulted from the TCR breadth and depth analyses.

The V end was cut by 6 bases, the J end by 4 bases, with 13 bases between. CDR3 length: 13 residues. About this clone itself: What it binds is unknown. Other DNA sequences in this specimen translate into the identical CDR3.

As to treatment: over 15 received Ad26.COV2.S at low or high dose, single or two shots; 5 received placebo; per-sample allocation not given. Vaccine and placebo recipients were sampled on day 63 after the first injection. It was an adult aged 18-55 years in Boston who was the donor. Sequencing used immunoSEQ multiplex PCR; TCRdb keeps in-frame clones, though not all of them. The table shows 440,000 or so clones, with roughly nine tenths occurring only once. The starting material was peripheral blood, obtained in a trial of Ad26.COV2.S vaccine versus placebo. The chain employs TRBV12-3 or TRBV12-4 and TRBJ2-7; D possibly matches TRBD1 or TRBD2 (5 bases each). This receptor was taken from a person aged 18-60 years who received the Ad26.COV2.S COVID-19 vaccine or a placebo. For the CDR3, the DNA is TGTGCCAGCAGCCTGACTGGGGGTTACGAGCAGTACTTC. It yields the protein CASSLTGGYEQYF.